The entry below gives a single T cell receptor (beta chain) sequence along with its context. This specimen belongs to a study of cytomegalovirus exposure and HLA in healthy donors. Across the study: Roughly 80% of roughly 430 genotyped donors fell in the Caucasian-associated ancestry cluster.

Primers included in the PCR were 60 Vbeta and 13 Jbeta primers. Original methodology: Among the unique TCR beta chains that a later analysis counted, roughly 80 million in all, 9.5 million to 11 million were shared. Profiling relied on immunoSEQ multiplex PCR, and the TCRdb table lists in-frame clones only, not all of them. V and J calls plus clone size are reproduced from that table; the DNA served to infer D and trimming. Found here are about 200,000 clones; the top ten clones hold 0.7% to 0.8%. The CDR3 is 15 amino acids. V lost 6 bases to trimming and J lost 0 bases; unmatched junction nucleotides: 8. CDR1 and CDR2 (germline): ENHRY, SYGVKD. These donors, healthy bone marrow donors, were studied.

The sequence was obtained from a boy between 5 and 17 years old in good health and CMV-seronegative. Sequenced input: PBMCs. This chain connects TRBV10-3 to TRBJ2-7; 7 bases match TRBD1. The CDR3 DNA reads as TGTGCCATCAGCGCACAGGGGATCCCCTCCTACGAGCAGTACTTC. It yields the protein CAISAQGIPSYEQYF.